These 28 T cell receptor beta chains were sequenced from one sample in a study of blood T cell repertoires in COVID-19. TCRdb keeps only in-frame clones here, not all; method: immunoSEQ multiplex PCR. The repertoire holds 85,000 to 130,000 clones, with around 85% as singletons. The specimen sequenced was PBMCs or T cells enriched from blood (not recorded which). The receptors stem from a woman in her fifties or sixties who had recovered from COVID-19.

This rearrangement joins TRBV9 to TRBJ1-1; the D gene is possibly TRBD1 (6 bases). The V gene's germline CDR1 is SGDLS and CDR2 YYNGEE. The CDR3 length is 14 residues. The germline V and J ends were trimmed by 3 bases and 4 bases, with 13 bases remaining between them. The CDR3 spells CASSASGQFTEAFF. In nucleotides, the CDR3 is TGTGCCAGCAGCGCCTCAGGACAGTTCACTGAAGCTTTCTTT.

CDR3: CASSAYPGQGSPLHF. In DNA form, the CDR3 reads TGTGCCAGCAGCGCCTACCCGGGACAGGGTTCACCCCTCCACTTT. The V gene is TRBV7-3, the J gene TRBJ1-6, with TRBD1 matching 9 bases. The V and J ends lost 5 bases and 9 bases, in that order; junction bases with no gene match: 8. The germline CDR1 and CDR2 sequences are SGHTA and FQGTGA. The CDR3 runs 15 residues.

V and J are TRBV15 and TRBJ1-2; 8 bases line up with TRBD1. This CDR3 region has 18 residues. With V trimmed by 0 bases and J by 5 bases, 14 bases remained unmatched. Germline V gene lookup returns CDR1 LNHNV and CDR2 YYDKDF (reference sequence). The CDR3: CATSREEAGGRFGYGYTF. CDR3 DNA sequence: TGTGCCACCAGCAGAGAGGAGGCAGGGGGCCGGTTTGGGTATGGCTACACCTTC.

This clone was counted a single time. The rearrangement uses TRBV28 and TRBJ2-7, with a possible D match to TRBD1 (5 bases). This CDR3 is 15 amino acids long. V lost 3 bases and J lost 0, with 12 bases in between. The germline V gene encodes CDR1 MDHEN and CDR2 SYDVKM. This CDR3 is CASSLSRALSYEQYF. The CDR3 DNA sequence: TGTGCCAGCAGTTTGAGCAGGGCCCTCTCCTACGAGCAGTACTTC.

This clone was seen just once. The CDR3 region is CASSLRGQGEAFF. The CDR3 DNA is TGTGCCAGCAGCTTAAGGGGACAGGGTGAAGCTTTCTTT. The genes are TRBV7-8 and TRBJ1-1; 9 positions agree with TRBD1. The V gene's germline CDR1 is SGHVS and CDR2 FQNEAQ. The CDR3 totals 13 residues. V shed 2 bases and J 7 bases; nucleotides not matched to a gene: 2.

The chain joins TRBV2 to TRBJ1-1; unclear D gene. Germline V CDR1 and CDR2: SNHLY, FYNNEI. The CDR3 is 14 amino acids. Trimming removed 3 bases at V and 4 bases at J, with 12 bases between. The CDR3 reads CASSDYLVGTEAFF. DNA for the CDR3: TGTGCCAGCAGTGATTACCTAGTGGGCACTGAAGCTTTCTTT.

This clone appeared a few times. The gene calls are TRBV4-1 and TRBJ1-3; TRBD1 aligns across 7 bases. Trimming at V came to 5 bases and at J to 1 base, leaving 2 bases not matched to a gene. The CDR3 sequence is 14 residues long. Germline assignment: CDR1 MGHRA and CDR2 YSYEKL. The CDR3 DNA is TGCGCCAGCAGCGAGGACAGGTCTGGAAACACCATATATTTT. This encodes CASSEDRSGNTIYF.

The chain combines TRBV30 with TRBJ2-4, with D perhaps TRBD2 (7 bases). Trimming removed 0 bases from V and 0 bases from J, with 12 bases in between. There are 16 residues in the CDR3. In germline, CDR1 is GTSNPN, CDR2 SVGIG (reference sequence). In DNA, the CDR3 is TGTGCCTGGAGTGTACAAGGGGGGGTAGCCAAAAACATTCAGTACTTC. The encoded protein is CAWSVQGGVAKNIQYF.

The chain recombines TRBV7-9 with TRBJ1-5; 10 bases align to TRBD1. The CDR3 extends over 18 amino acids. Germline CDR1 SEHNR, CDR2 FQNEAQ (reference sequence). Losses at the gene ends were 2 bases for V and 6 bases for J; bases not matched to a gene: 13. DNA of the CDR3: TGTGCCAGCAGCTTAAGGCAGGTGCGACAGGGGGCGGGTCAGCCCCAGCATTTT. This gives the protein CASSLRQVRQGAGQPQHF.

The CDR3 DNA follows: TGTGCCAGCAGCCTTAAGCGACGGATATCAGATACGCAGTATTTT. Its protein is CASSLKRRISDTQYF. This sequence joins TRBV7-9 and TRBJ2-3; D gene unclear. Germline values: CDR1 SEHNR, CDR2 FQNEAQ (reference sequence). The CDR3 is made up of 15 amino acids. With 5 bases removed from V and 4 bases from J, the gap between germline ends came to 16 bases.

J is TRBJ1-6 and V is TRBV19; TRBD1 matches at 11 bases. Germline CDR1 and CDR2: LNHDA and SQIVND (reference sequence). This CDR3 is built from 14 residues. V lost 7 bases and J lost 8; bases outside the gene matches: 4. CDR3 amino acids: CASMVGQGDSPLHF. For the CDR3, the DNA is TGTGCCAGTATGGTGGGACAGGGGGATTCACCCCTCCACTTT.

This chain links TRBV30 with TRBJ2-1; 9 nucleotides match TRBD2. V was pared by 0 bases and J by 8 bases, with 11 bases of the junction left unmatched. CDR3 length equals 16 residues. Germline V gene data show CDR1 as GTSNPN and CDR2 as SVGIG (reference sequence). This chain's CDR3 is CAWSVRRAGGPHEQFF. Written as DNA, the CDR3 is TGTGCCTGGAGTGTACGACGAGCGGGAGGCCCCCATGAGCAGTTCTTC.

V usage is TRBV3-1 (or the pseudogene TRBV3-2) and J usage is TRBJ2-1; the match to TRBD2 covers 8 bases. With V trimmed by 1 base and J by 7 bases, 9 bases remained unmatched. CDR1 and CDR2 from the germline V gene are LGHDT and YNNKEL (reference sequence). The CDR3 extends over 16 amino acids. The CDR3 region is CASSQVLRGVRNEQFF. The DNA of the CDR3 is TGTGCCAGCAGCCAAGTCCTGCGGGGGGTTAGGAATGAGCAGTTCTTC.

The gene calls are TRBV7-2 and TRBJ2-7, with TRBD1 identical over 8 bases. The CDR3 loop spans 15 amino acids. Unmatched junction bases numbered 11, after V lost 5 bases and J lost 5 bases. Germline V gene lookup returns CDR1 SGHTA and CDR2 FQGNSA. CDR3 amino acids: CASSLPDRGQDEQYF. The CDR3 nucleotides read TGTGCCAGCAGCCTCCCAGACAGGGGTCAGGACGAGCAGTACTTC. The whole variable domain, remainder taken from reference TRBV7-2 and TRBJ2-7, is GAGVSQSPSNKVTEKGKDVELRCDPISGHTALYWYRQSLGQGLEFLIYFQGNSAPDKSGLPSDRFSAERTGGSVSTLTIQRTQQEDSAVYLCASSLPDRGQDEQYFGPGTRLTVT.

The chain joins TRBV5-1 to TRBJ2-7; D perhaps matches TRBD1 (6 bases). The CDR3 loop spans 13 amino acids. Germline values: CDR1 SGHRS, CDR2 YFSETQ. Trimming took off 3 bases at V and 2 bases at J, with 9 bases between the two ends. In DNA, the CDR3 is TGCGCCAGCAGCTCCGAGGGGGCCTACGAGCAGTACTTC. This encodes CASSSEGAYEQYF.

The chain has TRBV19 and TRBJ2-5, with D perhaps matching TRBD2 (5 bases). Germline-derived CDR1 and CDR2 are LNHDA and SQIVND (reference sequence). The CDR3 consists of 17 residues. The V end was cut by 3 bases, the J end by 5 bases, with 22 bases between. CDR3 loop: CASSMRTPINRRETQYF. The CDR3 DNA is TGTGCCAGTAGTATGCGCACCCCCATAAATCGGAGGGAGACCCAGTACTTC. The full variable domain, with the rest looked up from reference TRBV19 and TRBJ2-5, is DGGITQSPKYLFRKEGQNVTLSCEQNLNHDAMYWYRQDPGQGLRLIYYSQIVNDFQKGDIAEGYSVSREKKESFPLTVTSAQKNPTAFYLCASSMRTPINRRETQYFGPGTRLLVL.

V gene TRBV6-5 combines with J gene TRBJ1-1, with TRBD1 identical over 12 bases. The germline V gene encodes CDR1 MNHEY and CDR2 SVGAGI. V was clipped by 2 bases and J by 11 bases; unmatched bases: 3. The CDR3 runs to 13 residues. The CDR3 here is CASSYRDRGRAFF. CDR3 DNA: TGTGCCAGCAGTTACCGGGACAGGGGGCGTGCTTTCTTT.

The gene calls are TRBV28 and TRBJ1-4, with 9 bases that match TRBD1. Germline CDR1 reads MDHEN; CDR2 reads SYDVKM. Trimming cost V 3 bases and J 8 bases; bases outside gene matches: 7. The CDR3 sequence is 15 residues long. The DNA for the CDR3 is TGTGCCAGCAGTTTCACCGGGACAGGGTGGGAAAAACTGTTTTTT. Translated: CASSFTGTGWEKLFF.

CDR3 sequence (DNA): TGTGCCAGCAGTTCCCGGACAGTTGGGGACACCGGGGAGCTGTTTTTT. Translation: CASSSRTVGDTGELFF. The chain carries TRBV28 and TRBJ2-2, with D perhaps matching TRBD1 (6 bases). There are 16 residues in the CDR3. V was pared by 4 bases and J by 3 bases, with 15 bases between. The germline V gene encodes CDR1 MDHEN and CDR2 SYDVKM.

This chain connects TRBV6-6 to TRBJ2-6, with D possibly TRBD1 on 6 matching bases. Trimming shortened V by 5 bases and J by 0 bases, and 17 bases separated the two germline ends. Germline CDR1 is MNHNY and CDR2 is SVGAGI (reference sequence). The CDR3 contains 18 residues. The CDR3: CASSRDGQGSSGANVLTF. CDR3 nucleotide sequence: TGTGCCAGCAGTCGAGATGGGCAGGGGAGCTCTGGGGCCAACGTCCTGACTTTC.

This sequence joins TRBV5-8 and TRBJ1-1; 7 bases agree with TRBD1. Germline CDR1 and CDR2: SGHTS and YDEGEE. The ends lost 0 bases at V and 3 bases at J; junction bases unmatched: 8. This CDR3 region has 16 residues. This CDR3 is CASSLVGAQGDTEAFF. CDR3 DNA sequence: TGTGCCAGCAGCTTGGTCGGTGCGCAGGGGGACACTGAAGCTTTCTTT.

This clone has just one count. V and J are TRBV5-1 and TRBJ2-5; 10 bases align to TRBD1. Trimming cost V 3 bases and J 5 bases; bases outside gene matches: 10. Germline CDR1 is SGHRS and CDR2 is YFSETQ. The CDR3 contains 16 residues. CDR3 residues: CASSSPDRGYLETQYF. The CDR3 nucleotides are TGCGCCAGCAGCTCCCCGGACAGGGGGTATCTTGAGACCCAGTACTTC.

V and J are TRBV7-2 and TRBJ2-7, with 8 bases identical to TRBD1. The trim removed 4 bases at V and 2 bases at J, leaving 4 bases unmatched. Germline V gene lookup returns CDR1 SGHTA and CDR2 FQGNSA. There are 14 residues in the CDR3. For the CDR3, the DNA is TGTGCCAGCAGCTCCCGGACAGGGACCTACGAGCAGTACTTC. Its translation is CASSSRTGTYEQYF.

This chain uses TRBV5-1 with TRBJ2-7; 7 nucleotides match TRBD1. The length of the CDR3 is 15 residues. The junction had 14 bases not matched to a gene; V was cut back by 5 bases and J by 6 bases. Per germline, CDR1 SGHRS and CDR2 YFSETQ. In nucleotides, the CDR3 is TGCGCCAGCAGTTTTAGACAGGGCACGGGTGGCGAGCAGTACTTC. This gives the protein CASSFRQGTGGEQYF.

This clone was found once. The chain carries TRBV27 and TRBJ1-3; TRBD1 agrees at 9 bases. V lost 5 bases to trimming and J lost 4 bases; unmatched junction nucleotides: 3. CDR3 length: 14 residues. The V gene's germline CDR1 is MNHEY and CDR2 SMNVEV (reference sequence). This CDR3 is CASSRDRDGNTIYF. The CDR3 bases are TGTGCCAGCAGTCGGGACAGGGACGGAAACACCATATATTTT.

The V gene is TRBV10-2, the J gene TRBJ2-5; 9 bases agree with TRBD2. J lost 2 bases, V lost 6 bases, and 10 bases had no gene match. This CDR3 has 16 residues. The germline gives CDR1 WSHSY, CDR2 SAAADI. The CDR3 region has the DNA TGCGCCAGCAGCTCCCCGAAGCTAGCGGGACAAGAGACCCAGTACTTC. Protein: CASSSPKLAGQETQYF.

As DNA, the CDR3 is TGTGCCAGTACAGGGGCCCGCACTAATGAAAAACTGTTTTTT. Its translation: CASTGARTNEKLFF. This rearrangement joins TRBV19 to TRBJ1-4; weak D call: TRBD1 (6 bases). Germline CDR1 reads LNHDA; CDR2 reads SQIVND (reference sequence). The CDR3 totals 14 residues. Trimming took off 7 bases at V and 2 bases at J, with 11 bases between the two ends.

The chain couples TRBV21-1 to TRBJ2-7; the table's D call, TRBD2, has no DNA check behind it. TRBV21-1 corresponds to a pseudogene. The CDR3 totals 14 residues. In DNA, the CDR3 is TGTGCCAGCAGCCCATGCGTTTCCCCCCACGAGCAGTACTTC. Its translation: CASSPCVSPHEQYF.